This T cell receptor (beta chain) was retrieved from a study of cytomegalovirus exposure and HLA in healthy donors. For the study at large: Per a later analysis, the roughly 700 first-cohort and 120 or so validation repertoires shared one platform.

Study observations and caveats: TCR beta chains numbering under 200 were designated cytomegalovirus-associated. Most sequenced TCRs were rare (though some public TCRs occurred in many donors).

This CDR3 is built from 18 residues. V lost 2 bases, J lost 5 bases, and 25 bases lay in between. Germline lookup yields CDR1 SGHNT and CDR2 YYREEE (reference sequence). Using immunoSEQ multiplex PCR, the repertoire was profiled, and TCRdb retains in-frame clones only, with some absent. This sample yields about 140,000 clones, of which over 80% are seen a single time; 4.5% to 5.5% belongs to the top ten. A word on this clone: Its target is unknown.

This receptor was obtained from a man aged 18 to 35 in good health and CMV-seropositive. Sequences were obtained from PBMCs. The rearrangement links TRBV5-4 to TRBJ1-2, with unresolved D. CDR3 nucleotide sequence: TGTGCCAGCAGCTTTGAGGTTATATTGGCCCGGGAAGGGTATGGCTACACCTTC. Amino acid sequence: CASSFEVILAREGYGYTF. Filled out from reference TRBV5-4 and TRBJ1-2, the complete variable domain reads ETGVTQSPTHLIKTRGQQVTLRCSSQSGHNTVSWYQQALGQGPQFIFQYYREEENGRGNFPPRFSGLQFPNYSSELNVNALELDDSALYLCASSFEVILAREGYGYTFGSGTRLTVV.